This is a list of T cell receptor beta chains from one sample in a study of T cell responses to AZD1222 COVID-19 vaccine. Data came from immunoSEQ multiplex PCR; TCRdb stores just in-frame clones and leaves some out. The table lists 150,000 to 180,000 clones, about 92% of them singletons. The specimen was peripheral blood, collected on day 0 of AZD1222 vaccination. The source of these receptors is an adult in good health. The CDR3 runs from the conserved cysteine through the conserved F or W. D genes are given only for firm matches. Clone size is stated in some rows and not others, as once, few, many or a class when expanded.

v_call,cdr3_length,clone_size,j_call,d_call,cdr3_nt,cdr3_aa
TRBV11-2,15,.,TRBJ1-5,TRBD1,TGTGCCAGCAGCTCAGGACAGGGAGACGGTCAGCCCCAGCATTTT,CASSSGQGDGQPQHF
TRBV5-5,14,.,TRBJ1-2,.,TGTGCCAGCAGCTTGGCGAGAGGGGCGGAAGGCTACACCTTC,CASSLARGAEGYTF
TRBV27,13,.,TRBJ1-2,.,TGTGCCAGCAGTCCAGGAGGAAACTATGGCTACACCTTC,CASSPGGNYGYTF
TRBV6-5,14,few,TRBJ1-2,TRBD1,TGTGCCAGCAGTCGACAGGGGGGAGGCTATGGCTACACCTTC,CASSRQGGGYGYTF
TRBV28,13,.,TRBJ1-1,.,TGTGCCAGCAGTTTCCGATTGTCGGCTGAAGCTTTCTTT,CASSFRLSAEAFF
TRBV30,13,few,TRBJ2-7,.,TGTGCCTGGAGTGTACTGGGCTCGGGAGAGCAGTACTTC,CAWSVLGSGEQYF
TRBV11-3,14,.,TRBJ1-1,TRBD1,TGTGCCAGCAAAAAGGACAGGGTCGGGACTGAAGCTTTCTTT,CASKKDRVGTEAFF
TRBV5-4,15,.,TRBJ2-7,.,TGTGCCAGCAGCTTGGCGGGGATCTACTCCTACGAGCAGTACTTC,CASSLAGIYSYEQYF
TRBV25-1,16,once,TRBJ1-6,TRBD1,TGTGCCAGCAGTGAAGGAGGACAGGGTCGGGTTTCACCCCTCCACTTT,CASSEGGQGRVSPLHF
TRBV6-5,14,.,TRBJ1-1,.,TGTGCCAGCAGCGGCCACCCCGCTGACAGGGAAGCTTTCTTT,CASSGHPADREAFF
TRBV30,13,once,TRBJ2-1,.,TGTGCCTGGGCGGTGGCCTCCTACAATGAGCAGTTCTTC,CAWAVASYNEQFF
TRBV29-1,15,few,TRBJ1-1,.,TGCAGCGTTGGGGGCGGTTGGGGGATGAACACTGAAGCTTTCTTT,CSVGGGWGMNTEAFF
TRBV29-1,12,.,TRBJ1-2,TRBD1,TGCAGCGTTGACAGGGGGCGTGGAGGCTACACCTTC,CSVDRGRGGYTF
TRBV16,11,.,TRBJ2-1,.,TGTGCCAGCAGCGCCTACAATGAGCAGTTCTTC,CASSAYNEQFF